Below, 15 T cell receptor beta chains from the same sample are listed, as sequenced in a study of T cell responses to AZD1222 COVID-19 vaccine. Only in-frame clones appear in the TCRdb table, and some are missing; sequencing was by immunoSEQ multiplex PCR. The repertoire holds about 120,000 clones, with roughly nine tenths as singletons. This specimen consisted of peripheral blood, obtained on day 0 of AZD1222 vaccination. These receptors were obtained from an adult in good health.

Turning to this clone: Within the sample, other DNA sequences also encode this same CDR3. The rearrangement joins TRBV12-3 or TRBV12-4 to TRBJ1-3; no clear D gene. The CDR3 spans 11 residues. The V and J ends lost 4 bases and 2 bases respectively, with 0 bases between them. CDR3 protein: CASSSGNTIYF. In DNA, the CDR3 is TGTGCCAGCAGTTCTGGAAACACCATATATTTT.

The chain is built from TRBV7-9 and TRBJ2-3; D unclear. From germline, CDR1 is SEHNR and CDR2 FQNEAQ (reference sequence). Deletions cut 5 bases from V and 5 bases from J, with 8 bases between. CDR3 length equals 12 residues. This CDR3 reads CASSPLEDTQYF. The CDR3 DNA reads TGTGCCAGCAGCCCGCTTGAAGATACGCAGTATTTT. The entire variable domain, with the rest obtained from reference TRBV7-9 and TRBJ2-3, is as follows: DTGVSQNPRHKITKRGQNVTFRCDPISEHNRLYWYRQTLGQGPEFLTYFQNEAQLEKSRLLSDRFSAERPKGSFSTLEIQRTEQGDSAMYLCASSPLEDTQYFGPGTRLTVL.

The CDR3 nucleotides read TGTGCCAGCTCACCAGTCTGGGGCGGACGTGGCAACACCATATATTTT. Translation gives CASSPVWGGRGNTIYF. The chain employs TRBV18 and TRBJ1-3; weak D call: TRBD1 (5 bases). V gave up 2 bases and J gave up 7 bases, with 18 bases separating them. This CDR3 is built from 16 residues. Germline loops: CDR1 KGHSH, CDR2 LQKENI.

The V and J genes are TRBV6-1 and TRBJ2-3; tentatively, D is TRBD1 or TRBD2 (5 bases each). Germline CDR1 reads MNHNS; CDR2 reads SASEGT. This CDR3 region has 15 residues. V was shortened by 2 bases and J by 5 bases, with 14 bases between the two germline ends. The chain's CDR3 is CASSESPGSLDTQYF. CDR3 bases: TGTGCCAGCAGTGAAAGTCCAGGGAGCTTAGATACGCAGTATTTT.

The chain recombines TRBV6-5 with TRBJ2-1; TRBD1 matches at 8 bases. Germline CDR1 reads MNHEY; CDR2 reads SVGAGI. V lost 7 bases, J lost 0 bases, and 5 bases stayed unmatched. The CDR3 is 15 residues long. This CDR3 reads CASKITGGSYNEQFF. CDR3 nucleotide sequence: TGTGCCAGCAAGATAACAGGGGGCTCCTACAATGAGCAGTTCTTC.

This clone has more than one count but fewer than ten. This chain joins TRBV2 and TRBJ2-3, with D maybe TRBD2 (5 bases). Germline loops: CDR1 SNHLY, CDR2 FYNNEI. The CDR3 length is 14 residues. Trimming cost V 2 bases and J 3 bases, with 9 bases left between them. The CDR3 loop reads CASSELGGTDTQYF. CDR3 coding DNA: TGTGCCAGCAGTGAATTAGGCGGGACAGATACGCAGTATTTT.

This chain uses TRBV2 with TRBJ2-3, with TRBD2 matching over 8 bases. Trimming cost V 6 bases and J 4 bases; bases outside gene matches: 9. The CDR3 covers 15 residues. CDR1 and CDR2 from the germline V gene are SNHLY and FYNNEI. CDR3 in amino acids: CASSGNAGGADTQYF. The CDR3 DNA is TGTGCCAGCAGCGGAAATGCGGGGGGCGCAGATACGCAGTATTTT.

This chain links TRBV15 with TRBJ2-1, with D uncertain. The germline V and J ends were trimmed by 0 bases and 4 bases, with 4 bases remaining between them. This CDR3 region has 13 residues. Germline V CDR1 and CDR2: LNHNV, YYDKDF (reference sequence). The CDR3 here is CATSRDSYNEQFF. For the CDR3, the DNA is TGTGCCACCAGCAGAGACTCGTACAATGAGCAGTTCTTC.

The chain has TRBV10-2 and TRBJ2-7; 11 bases are shared with TRBD2. J was trimmed by 4 bases and V by 5 bases; bases with no gene match: 7. The CDR3 length is 15 residues. CDR1 and CDR2 (germline): WSHSY, SAAADI. CDR3 sequence reads: CASSLLAGAGYEQYF. The CDR3 bases are TGCGCCAGCAGTCTACTAGCGGGAGCCGGGTACGAGCAGTACTTC.

This clone was observed a handful of times. The V call is TRBV19, the J call TRBJ1-1; possibly TRBD1 for D (5 bases). Per the germline V gene, CDR1 is LNHDA and CDR2 is SQIVND (reference sequence). The CDR3 has 15 amino acids. V was shortened by 3 bases and J by 5 bases, with 16 bases between the two germline ends. CDR3 amino acids: CASSIYSGTGTEAFF. The DNA for the CDR3 is TGTGCCAGTAGTATTTATTCGGGGACGGGAACTGAAGCTTTCTTT.

The V and J genes are TRBV5-1 and TRBJ1-6; 7 bases are a match to TRBD1. V was clipped by 0 bases and J by 6 bases; unmatched bases: 9. Germline loops: CDR1 SGHRS, CDR2 YFSETQ. The CDR3 spans 17 residues. The CDR3 nucleotides are TGCGCCAGCAGCTTGGAGGGGACAGCCCGTCCTAATTCACCCCTCCACTTT. Translated, it gives CASSLEGTARPNSPLHF.

As regards this clone: At one boundary the junction diverges from the germline segment, which might be a read error. The same CDR3 is also encoded by other DNA sequences in this sample. The V and J genes are TRBV28 and TRBJ1-6; D call uncertain. The CDR3 runs to 12 residues. Per the germline V gene, CDR1 is MDHEN and CDR2 is SYDVKM. This CDR3 reads CASSSTNSPLHF. The CDR3, as DNA: TGCGCCAGCAGTTCCACGAATTCACCCCTCCACTTT. Full variable domain (missing parts from reference TRBV28 and TRBJ1-6): DVKVTQSSRYLVKRTGEKVFLECVQDMDHENMFWYRQDPGLGLRLIYFSYDVKMKEKGDIPEGYSVSREKKERFSLILESASTNQTSMYLCASSSTNSPLHFGNGTRLTVT.

The V call is TRBV28, the J call TRBJ1-6, with 7 bases aligning to TRBD1. V shed 3 bases and J 8 bases; nucleotides not matched to a gene: 13. This CDR3 region has 17 residues. CDR1 is MDHEN, CDR2 SYDVKM, per germline. This chain's CDR3 is CASSLAQGTSHDSPLHF. The CDR3 DNA follows: TGTGCCAGCAGTTTGGCACAGGGGACCTCACATGATTCACCCCTCCACTTT. The full variable domain, its missing parts supplied by reference TRBV28 and TRBJ1-6, is DVKVTQSSRYLVKRTGEKVFLECVQDMDHENMFWYRQDPGLGLRLIYFSYDVKMKEKGDIPEGYSVSREKKERFSLILESASTNQTSMYLCASSLAQGTSHDSPLHFGNGTRLTVT.

Only a few counts were recorded for this clone. The chain couples TRBV13 to TRBJ1-6; a weak D match, TRBD1 (6 bases). V was trimmed by 2 bases and J by 10 bases, leaving 21 bases between them. The CDR3 runs 17 residues. Germline assignment: CDR1 PRHDT and CDR2 FYEKMQ (reference sequence). The chain's CDR3 is CASSLQSVTGKISPLHF. The CDR3 coding sequence is TGTGCCAGCAGCTTACAATCAGTTACAGGGAAAATCTCACCCCTCCACTTT. Complete variable domain (other parts from reference TRBV13 and TRBJ1-6): AAGVIQSPRHLIKEKRETATLKCYPIPRHDTVYWYQQGPGQDPQFLISFYEKMQSDKGSIPDRFSAQQFSDYHSELNMSSLELGDSALYFCASSLQSVTGKISPLHFGNGTRLTVT.

The chain joins TRBV6-5 to TRBJ1-5; D remains unclear. This CDR3 has 14 amino acids. Trimming took off 2 bases at V and 7 bases at J, with 12 bases between the two ends. Germline V gives CDR1 MNHEY, CDR2 SVGAGI. The CDR3 DNA is TGTGCCAGCAGTTACACCGCCAGCGGGCAGCCCCAGCATTTT. Translated, it gives CASSYTASGQPQHF.